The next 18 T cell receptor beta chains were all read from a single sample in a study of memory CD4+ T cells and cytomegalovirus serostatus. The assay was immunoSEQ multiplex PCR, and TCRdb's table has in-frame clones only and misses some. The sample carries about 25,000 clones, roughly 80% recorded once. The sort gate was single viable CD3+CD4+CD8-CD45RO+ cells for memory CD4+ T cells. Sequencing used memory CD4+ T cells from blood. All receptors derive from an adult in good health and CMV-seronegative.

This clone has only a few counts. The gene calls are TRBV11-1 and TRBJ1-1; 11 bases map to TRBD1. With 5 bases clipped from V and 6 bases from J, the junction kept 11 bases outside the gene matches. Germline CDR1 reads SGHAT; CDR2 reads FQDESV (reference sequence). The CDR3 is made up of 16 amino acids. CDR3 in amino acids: CASSISRDRGTSEAFF. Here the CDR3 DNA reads TGTGCCAGCAGCATATCTCGGGACAGGGGGACTTCTGAAGCTTTCTTT.

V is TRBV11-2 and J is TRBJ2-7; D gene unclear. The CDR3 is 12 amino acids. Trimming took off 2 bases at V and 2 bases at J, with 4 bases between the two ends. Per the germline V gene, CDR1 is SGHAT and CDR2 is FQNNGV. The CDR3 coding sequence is TGTGCCAGCAGCTTAACCACCTACGAGCAGTACTTC. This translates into CASSLTTYEQYF.

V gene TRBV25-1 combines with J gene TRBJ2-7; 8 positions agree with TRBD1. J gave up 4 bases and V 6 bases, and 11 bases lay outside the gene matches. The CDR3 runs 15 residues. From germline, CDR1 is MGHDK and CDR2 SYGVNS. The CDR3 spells CASSPGNRGLYEQYF. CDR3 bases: TGTGCCAGCAGCCCAGGGAACAGGGGGTTATACGAGCAGTACTTC.

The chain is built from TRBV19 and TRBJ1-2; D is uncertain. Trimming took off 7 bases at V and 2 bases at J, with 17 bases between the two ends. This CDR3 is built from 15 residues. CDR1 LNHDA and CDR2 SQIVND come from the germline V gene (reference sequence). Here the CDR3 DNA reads TGTGCCAGTATCCCTGCTGGCAGCCGGAACTATGGCTACACCTTC. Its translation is CASIPAGSRNYGYTF.

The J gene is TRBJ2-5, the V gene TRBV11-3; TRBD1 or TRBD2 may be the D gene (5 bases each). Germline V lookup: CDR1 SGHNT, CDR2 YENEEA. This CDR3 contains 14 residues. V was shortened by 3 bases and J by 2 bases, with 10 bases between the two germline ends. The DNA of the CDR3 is TGTGCCAGCAGCTTGGGGGACGGACAAGAGACCCAGTACTTC. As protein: CASSLGDGQETQYF.

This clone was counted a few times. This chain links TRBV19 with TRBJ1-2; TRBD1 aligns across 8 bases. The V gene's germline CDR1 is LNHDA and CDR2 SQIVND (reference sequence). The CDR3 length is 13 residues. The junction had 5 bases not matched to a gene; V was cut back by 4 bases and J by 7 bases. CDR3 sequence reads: CASSRGQASGYTF. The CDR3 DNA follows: TGTGCCAGTAGTAGGGGACAGGCGAGTGGCTACACCTTC.

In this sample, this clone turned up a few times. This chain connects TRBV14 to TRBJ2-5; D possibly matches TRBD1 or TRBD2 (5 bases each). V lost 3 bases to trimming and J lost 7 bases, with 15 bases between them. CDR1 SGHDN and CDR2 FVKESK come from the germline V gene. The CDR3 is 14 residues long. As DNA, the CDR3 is TGTGCCAGCAGCCATGCGGGTGGGACGTTGACCCAGTACTTC. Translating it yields CASSHAGGTLTQYF.

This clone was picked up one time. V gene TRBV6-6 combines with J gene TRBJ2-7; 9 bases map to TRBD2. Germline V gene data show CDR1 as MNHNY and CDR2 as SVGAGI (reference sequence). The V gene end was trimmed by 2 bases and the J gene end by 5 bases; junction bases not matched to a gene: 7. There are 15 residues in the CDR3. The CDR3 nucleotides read TGTGCCAGCAGTTACCTGGCTAGCGGGGAAAACGAGCAGTACTTC. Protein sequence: CASSYLASGENEQYF.

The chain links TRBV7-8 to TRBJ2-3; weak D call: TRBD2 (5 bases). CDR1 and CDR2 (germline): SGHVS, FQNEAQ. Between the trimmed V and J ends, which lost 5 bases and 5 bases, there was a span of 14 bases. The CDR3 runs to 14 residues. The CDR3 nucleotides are TGTGCCAGCAGCCCAAGACATGGAGGAGATACGCAGTATTTT. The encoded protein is CASSPRHGGDTQYF.

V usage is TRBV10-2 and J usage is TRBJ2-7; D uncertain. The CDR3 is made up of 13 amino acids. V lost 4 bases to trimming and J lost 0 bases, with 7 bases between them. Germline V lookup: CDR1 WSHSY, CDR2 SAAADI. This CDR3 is CASSVASSYEQYF. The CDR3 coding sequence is TGCGCCAGCAGTGTTGCGAGCTCCTACGAGCAGTACTTC.

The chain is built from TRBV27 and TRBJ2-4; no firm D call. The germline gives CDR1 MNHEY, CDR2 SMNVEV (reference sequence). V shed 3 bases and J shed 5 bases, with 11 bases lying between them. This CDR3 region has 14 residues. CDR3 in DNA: TGTGCCAGCAGTTTGAAAGGCGCGGAAAACATTCAGTACTTC. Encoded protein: CASSLKGAENIQYF.

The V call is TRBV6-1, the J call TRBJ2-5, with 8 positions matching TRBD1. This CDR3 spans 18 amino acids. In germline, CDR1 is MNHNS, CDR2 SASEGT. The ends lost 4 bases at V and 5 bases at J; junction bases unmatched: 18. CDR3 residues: CASSASISGQALLETQYF. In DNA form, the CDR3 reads TGTGCCAGCAGTGCCAGCATTTCGGGACAGGCTCTTTTGGAGACCCAGTACTTC.

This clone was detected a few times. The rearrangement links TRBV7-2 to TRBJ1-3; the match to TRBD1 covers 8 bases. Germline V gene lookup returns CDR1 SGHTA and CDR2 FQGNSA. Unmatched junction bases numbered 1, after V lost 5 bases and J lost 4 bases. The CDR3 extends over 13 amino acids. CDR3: CASSRQGGNTIYF. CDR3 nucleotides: TGTGCCAGCAGCCGACAGGGGGGAAACACCATATATTTT.

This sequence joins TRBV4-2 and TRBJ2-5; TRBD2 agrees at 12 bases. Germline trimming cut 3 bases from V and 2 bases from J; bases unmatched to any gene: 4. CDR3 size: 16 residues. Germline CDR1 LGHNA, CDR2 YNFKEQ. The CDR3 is CASSQGTSGRQETQYF. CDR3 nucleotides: TGTGCCAGCAGCCAGGGGACTAGCGGGCGACAAGAGACCCAGTACTTC.

DNA of the CDR3: TGCGCCAGCAGTGCCACAGTCACCGGGGAGCTGTTTTTT. Amino acid sequence: CASSATVTGELFF. This chain links TRBV10-2 with TRBJ2-2; D unresolved. The CDR3 is made up of 13 amino acids. V shed 4 bases and J shed 4 bases, with 7 bases lying between them. Germline V gene lookup returns CDR1 WSHSY and CDR2 SAAADI.

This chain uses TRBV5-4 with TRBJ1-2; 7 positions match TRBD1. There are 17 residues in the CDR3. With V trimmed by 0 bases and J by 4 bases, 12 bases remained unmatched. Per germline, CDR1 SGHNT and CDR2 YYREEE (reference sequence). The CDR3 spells CASSLATGTALIYGYTF. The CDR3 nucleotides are TGTGCCAGCAGCTTGGCGACTGGGACAGCGCTAATCTATGGCTACACCTTC.

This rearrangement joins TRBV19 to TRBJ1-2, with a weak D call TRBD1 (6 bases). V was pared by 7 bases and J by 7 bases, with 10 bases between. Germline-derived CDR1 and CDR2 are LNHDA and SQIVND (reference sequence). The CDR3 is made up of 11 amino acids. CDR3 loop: CASNRASGYTF. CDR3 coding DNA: TGTGCCAGTAACAGGGCCTCTGGCTACACCTTC.

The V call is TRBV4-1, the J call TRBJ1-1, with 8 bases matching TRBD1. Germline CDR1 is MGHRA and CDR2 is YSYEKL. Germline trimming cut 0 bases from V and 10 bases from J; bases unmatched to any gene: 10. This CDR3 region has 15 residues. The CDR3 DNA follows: TGCGCCAGCAGCCAAGAACCGGACAGGGTAATTAGAGCTTTCTTT. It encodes CASSQEPDRVIRAFF.